Below, one T cell receptor beta chain is given with its context. Its antigen remains unknown. Clones were sequenced by immunoSEQ multiplex PCR, and TCRdb holds only the in-frame ones, with some missing. The sample has some 160,000 clones, about 92% seen once. These data belong to a study of T cell responses to AZD1222 COVID-19 vaccine. Study-level information: Pooling covered second doses at about 4 or about 12 weeks. General observations from the study: Reportedly, close to half of spike-specific TCRs are directed against unmutated variant regions. Clonal diversity may have been underestimated, and the donors were mostly white British, with more females than males.

The receptor was isolated from an adult in good health. The input for sequencing was peripheral blood, taken on day 0 of AZD1222 vaccination.

CDR3 loop: CASRLGNEQFF. CDR3 sequence (DNA): TGCGCCAGCAGACTTGGCAATGAGCAGTTCTTC. This chain joins TRBV5-1 and TRBJ2-1, with no clear D. Germline CDR1 and CDR2: SGHRS and YFSETQ. V shed 5 bases and J shed 6 bases, with 6 bases lying between them. The CDR3 contains 11 residues.